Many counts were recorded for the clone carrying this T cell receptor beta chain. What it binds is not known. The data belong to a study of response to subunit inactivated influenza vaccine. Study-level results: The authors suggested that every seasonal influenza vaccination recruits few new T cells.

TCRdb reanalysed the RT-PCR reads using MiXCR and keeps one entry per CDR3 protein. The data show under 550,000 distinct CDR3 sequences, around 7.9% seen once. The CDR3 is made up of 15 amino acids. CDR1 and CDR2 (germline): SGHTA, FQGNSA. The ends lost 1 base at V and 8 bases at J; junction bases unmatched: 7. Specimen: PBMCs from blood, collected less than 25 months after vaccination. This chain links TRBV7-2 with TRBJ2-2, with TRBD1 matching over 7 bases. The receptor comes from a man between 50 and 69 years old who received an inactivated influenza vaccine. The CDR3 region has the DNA TGTGCCAGCAGCTTAGGGGCAGGGGGTATGGGGGAGCTGTTTTTT. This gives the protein CASSLGAGGMGELFF.